A single TCR beta chain is shown here with its context. This entry is derived from a study of T cells after yellow fever vaccination. Overall study context: With SMART-Seq v4 Ultra Low Input, the fractions containing low cell numbers were prepared.

A universal primer site and UMIs were added as TCR cDNA was made by 5'RACE template switching. TCRdb itself ran the 5' RACE reads through MiXCR, one entry per CDR3 protein. The profile shows around 350,000 distinct CDR3 sequences, around 6.5% of them singletons. The receptor was isolated from a man in his thirties or forties who received the YFV17D yellow fever vaccine. Sequencing was performed on PBMCs, taken 5 days after the yellow fever booster vaccination.

CDR3 nucleotides: TGCAGTGCTATCCCCCAGGGCGGAGATTGGGGCTACGAGCAGTACTTC. Translated, it gives CSAIPQGGDWGYEQYF. The chain links TRBV20-1 to TRBJ2-7; a possible D gene is TRBD1 (5 bases). The V end lost 4 bases, the J end lost 3 bases, and 22 bases lay between the germline ends. The CDR3 is made up of 16 amino acids. The germline gives CDR1 DFQATT, CDR2 SNEGSKA (reference sequence).